This is a list of T cell receptor beta chains from one sample in a study of blood T cell repertoires in COVID-19. Generated by immunoSEQ multiplex PCR, the TCRdb table keeps only in-frame clones and is missing some. The sample lists around 90,000 clones; approximately 86% were seen once. Sample: peripheral blood. All receptors derive from a male donor with acute or convalescent COVID-19. Each CDR3 is given with its conserved first and last residue. D genes are given only for firm matches. Clone sizes are given selectively: once, few, many, or a class where the clone is expanded.

>TRBJ2-7|TRBD1|TRBV5-1|.
TGCGCCAGCAGCGTGGGACAGGGGTCCTACGAGCAGTACTTC
CASSVGQGSYEQYF
>TRBJ2-1|TRBD2|TRBV5-1|.
TGCGCCAGCAGCTTGGTCACTAGCGGGGGCAATGAGCAGTTCTTC
CASSLVTSGGNEQFF
>TRBJ2-7|.|TRBV3-1/TRBV3-2|.
TGTGCCAGCAGCCCGGACACCTTTGAGCAGTACTTC
CASSPDTFEQYF
>TRBJ1-1|.|TRBV18|.
TGTGCCAGCTCACCATCAGAGGTGGGCACTGAAGCTTTCTTT
CASSPSEVGTEAFF
>TRBJ2-2|.|TRBV29-1|once
TGCAGCGTTGCCCGAGGTCCGTTCACCGGGGAGCTGTTTTTT
CSVARGPFTGELFF
>TRBJ2-7|TRBD1|TRBV5-8|.
TGTGCCAGCAGAAAAACACCGGGACAGTCATACTACGAGCAGTACTTC
CASRKTPGQSYYEQYF
>TRBJ2-5|.|TRBV29-1|.
TGCAGCGTTGAGAGTGGGCCAGAGACCCAGTACTTC
CSVESGPETQYF
>TRBJ2-7|TRBD1|TRBV6-1|.
TGTGCCAGCAGTGAATATGGGGCAGGGGGTCCTCAACCGGAGCAGTACTTC
CASSEYGAGGPQPEQYF
>TRBJ2-7|TRBD1|TRBV6-5|.
TGTGCCAGCCGATTAGACAGGGGGCACGAGCAGTACTTC
CASRLDRGHEQYF
>TRBJ2-2|TRBD2|TRBV11-3|.
TGTGCCAGCAGCTTAGGAGGCGGGGGGCCCGGGGAGCTGTTTTTT
CASSLGGGGPGELFF
>TRBJ1-5|TRBD1|TRBV19|.
TGTGCCAGTAGTATCTTGTCAGGGGGACTTGGGACTCAGCCCCAGCATTTT
CASSILSGGLGTQPQHF
>TRBJ2-3|TRBD1|TRBV9|.
TGTGCCAGCAGCTCCCGGGACAGGACAGATACGCAGTATTTT
CASSSRDRTDTQYF
>TRBJ1-4|.|TRBV5-1|.
TGCGCCAGCAGCTTCCAGAATGAAAAACTGTTTTTT
CASSFQNEKLFF
>TRBJ1-4|.|TRBV18|.
TGTGCCAGCTCACCGGGACTTGGCCTTTCTGCTGAAGAACTGTTTTTT
CASSPGLGLSAEELFF
>TRBJ1-4|.|TRBV10-3|few
TGTGCCATCAGTGAGGCACTTGTGGCTAATGAAAAACTGTTTTTT
CAISEALVANEKLFF
>TRBJ1-2|TRBD1|TRBV5-4|.
TGTGCCAGCAGCTTACAGGGGGCCGGCTATGGCTACACCTTC
CASSLQGAGYGYTF
>TRBJ2-1|TRBD2|TRBV6-1|.
TGTGCCAGCAGTGCACTCAATAGCGGGGGCGGGGGAAATGAGCAGTTCTTC
CASSALNSGGGGNEQFF
>TRBJ1-1|.|TRBV10-2|.
TGCGCCAGCAGACAGGGTCATGCTGAAGCTTTCTTT
CASRQGHAEAFF
>TRBJ2-1|.|TRBV6-1|.
TGTGCCAGCAGTGATACCCCCGGGGGGTTCTTC
CASSDTPGGFF
>TRBJ2-1|TRBD2|TRBV6-1|.
TGTGCCAGCAGTGGCGGGAAATACTCGGCGGGGGGTAGGGATGAGCAGTTCTTC
CASSGGKYSAGGRDEQFF
>TRBJ2-6|.|TRBV19|.
TGTGCCAGTAGTATACTACACCGAACAGCTCTTCGCGGGGCCAACGTCCTGACTTTC
CASSILHRTALRGANVLTF
>TRBJ1-1|TRBD1|TRBV5-6|once
TGTGCCAGCAGCTTGAGGGGGCGCAGCCTTCTAGACACTGAAGCTTTCTTT
CASSLRGRSLLDTEAFF